The 8 T cell receptor beta chains below come from one sample, sequenced in a study of blood T cell repertoires in COVID-19. TCRdb's table, derived via immunoSEQ multiplex PCR, lists solely in-frame clones and lacks some. This sample yields around 150,000 clones, of which 80% to 90% are seen a single time; around 19% belongs to the top ten. The sample taken for sequencing was peripheral blood. The receptors originated from a woman older than 75 with acute or convalescent COVID-19.

V and J are TRBV6-1 and TRBJ1-6; D remains ambiguous. Germline lookup yields CDR1 MNHNS and CDR2 SASEGT. The V end lost 0 bases, the J end lost 8 bases, and 11 bases lay between the germline ends. CDR3 length: 15 amino acids. The CDR3 region has the DNA TGTGCCAGCAGTGAAGCGCGGGCAAAGGATTCACCCCTCCACTTT. Protein sequence: CASSEARAKDSPLHF.

The chain combines TRBV19 with TRBJ2-1; 8 positions match TRBD1. Germline CDR1 LNHDA, CDR2 SQIVND (reference sequence). The CDR3 runs to 16 residues. V was clipped by 4 bases and J by 4 bases; unmatched bases: 9. CDR3 nucleotides: TGTGCCAGTAGTACCCAGGGGGCGCAGAATTACAATGAGCAGTTCTTC. Amino acid sequence: CASSTQGAQNYNEQFF.

V usage is TRBV19 and J usage is TRBJ2-5, with D possibly matching TRBD2 (6 bases). The CDR3 loop spans 15 amino acids. Germline V CDR1 and CDR2: LNHDA, SQIVND (reference sequence). Trimming removed 1 base from V and 4 bases from J, with 13 bases in between. CDR3 loop: CASSIAGGAGETQYF. In nucleotides, the CDR3 is TGTGCCAGTAGTATAGCGGGCGGGGCCGGAGAGACCCAGTACTTC.

This clone was detected only a few times. The chain has TRBV6-4 and TRBJ2-2, with unresolved D. V was trimmed by 5 bases and J by 6 bases, leaving 13 bases between them. Germline values: CDR1 MRHNA, CDR2 SNTAGT. The CDR3 runs to 14 residues. CDR3 loop: CASSPDRSAGELFF. The DNA for the CDR3 is TGTGCCAGCAGTCCCGATCGTTCGGCCGGGGAGCTGTTTTTT.

The chain combines TRBV6-5 with TRBJ1-1; no clear D gene. This CDR3 has 11 amino acids. Looked up from germline, CDR1 is MNHEY and CDR2 is SVGAGI. V lost 8 bases to trimming and J lost 8 bases, with 12 bases between them. CDR3 region: CASGSRREAFF. The CDR3 region has the DNA TGTGCCAGCGGATCACGGAGGGAAGCTTTCTTT.

The rearrangement links TRBV5-1 to TRBJ2-6; TRBD1 aligns across 7 bases. CDR1 and CDR2 (germline): SGHRS, YFSETQ. The length of the CDR3 is 17 residues. The V and J ends lost 1 base and 1 base, in that order; junction bases with no gene match: 5. The CDR3 here is CASSLPGGGSGANVLTF. CDR3 sequence (DNA): TGCGCCAGCAGCTTGCCAGGGGGTGGGTCTGGGGCCAACGTCCTGACTTTC.

DNA for the CDR3: TGTGCCAGCACTTGGGCCCAATTTGGTGAGCAGTTCTTC. Its translation: CASTWAQFGEQFF. The chain combines TRBV14 with TRBJ2-1; D ambiguous. Trimming took 7 bases from V and 9 from J, leaving 16 bases between them. Germline lookup yields CDR1 SGHDN and CDR2 FVKESK. CDR3 size: 13 residues.

This clone was counted between two and nine times. The chain links TRBV19 to TRBJ1-5, with 9 nucleotides matching TRBD1. This CDR3 region has 15 residues. The V segment lost 0 bases and the J segment 6 bases; nucleotides outside the gene matches: 3. CDR1 is LNHDA, CDR2 SQIVND, per germline (reference sequence). Written as DNA, the CDR3 is TGTGCCAGTAGTATAGACACAGGGGGCGGTCAGCCCCAGCATTTT. Translating gives CASSIDTGGGQPQHF.